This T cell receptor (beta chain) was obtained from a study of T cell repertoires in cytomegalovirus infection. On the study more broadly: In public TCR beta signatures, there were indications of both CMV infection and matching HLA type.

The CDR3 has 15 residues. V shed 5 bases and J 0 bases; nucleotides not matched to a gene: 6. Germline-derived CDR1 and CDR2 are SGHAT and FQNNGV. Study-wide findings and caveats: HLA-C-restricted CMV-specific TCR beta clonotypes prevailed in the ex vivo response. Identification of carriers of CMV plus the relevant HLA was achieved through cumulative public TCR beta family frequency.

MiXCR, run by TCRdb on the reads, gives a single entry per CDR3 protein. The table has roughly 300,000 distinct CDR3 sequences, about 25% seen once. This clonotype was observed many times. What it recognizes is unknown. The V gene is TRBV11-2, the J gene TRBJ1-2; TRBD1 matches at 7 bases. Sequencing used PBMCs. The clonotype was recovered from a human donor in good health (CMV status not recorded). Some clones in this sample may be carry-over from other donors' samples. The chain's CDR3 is CASSRGTDANYGYTF. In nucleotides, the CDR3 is TGTGCCAGCAGCCGGGGGACAGATGCTAACTATGGCTACACCTTC.